The clone carrying this TCR beta chain was seen repeatedly, ten times or more. The time point is: patch test 1, 2 weeks after DPC sensitization. Treatment denoted: therapeutic diphenylcyclopropenone sensitization with weekly scalp DPC. Alopecia patients, 18 to 70 years old and DPC-suitable, served as donors. V lost 4 bases to trimming and J lost 8 bases, with 15 bases between them. The CDR3 contains 15 residues. The germline gives CDR1 MNHEY, CDR2 SVGAGI. This record comes from a study of human T cells and chemical hapten exposure. At the level of the study: Sensitization applied 2% DPC to around 2 cm by around 2 cm of upper inner arm skin.

MiXCR was run by TCRdb on the RACE reads, yielding one entry per CDR3 protein. The table shows about 57,000 distinct CDR3 sequences, with about 9% occurring only once. The clonotype originates from a woman aged 40 to 55 with alopecia areata. Some clones in this sample may be carry-over from other donors' samples. The source material was whole blood, sampled in connection with sensitization to the hapten diphenylcyclopropenone (DPC). The chain couples TRBV6-5 to TRBJ1-6; D gene uncertain. CDR3: CASSSVGEGYSPLHF. In DNA form, the CDR3 reads TGTGCCAGCAGTTCCGTCGGAGAGGGTTATTCACCCCTCCACTTT.